This T cell receptor beta chain was observed in a study of T cells in Graves' hyperthyroidism and ophthalmopathy. RNA transcripts served as the template for amplifying TCR beta CDR3 regions. Carried out on the TCR CDR3, a first-round RT-PCR used the HTBI primer set. MiXCR was run by TCRdb on the multiplex PCR reads, yielding one entry per CDR3 protein. The sample has about 420,000 distinct CDR3 sequences; around 16% are singletons. With 6 bases removed from V and 2 bases from J, the gap between germline ends came to 11 bases. This CDR3 spans 14 amino acids. Per the germline V gene, CDR1 is MNHNS and CDR2 is SASEGT. The patients, who ranged from 18 to 65 in age, presented with newly diagnosed hyperthyroidism lasting under 2 months.

This rearrangement joins TRBV6-1 to TRBJ2-1; D not certain. The TCR sequence derives from a woman aged 18-29 years with Graves' hyperthyroidism. The sequenced material came from blood. CDR3 sequence: CASSTRRTYNEQFF. The CDR3 bases are TGTGCCAGCAGCACAAGACGGACCTACAATGAGCAGTTCTTC.